The entry that follows covers one TCR beta chain sequence. Its antigen is undetermined. The CDR3 extends over 15 amino acids. CDR1 and CDR2 (germline): SGHDN, FVKESK. The V and J ends lost 2 bases and 2 bases respectively, with 11 bases between them. This sample was taken from a study of cytomegalovirus exposure and HLA in healthy donors. Study-level findings and limits: With later analysis, a missense DCLRE1C variant became linked to TCR beta V- and J-gene trimming.

PCR amplification relied on 60 Vbeta primers (plus 13 Jbeta primers). This table comes from immunoSEQ multiplex PCR, and its TCRdb copy is limited to in-frame clones, with some not included. The table lists some 110,000 clones, 74% of them singletons. The receptor was derived from a woman in her 50s in good health and CMV-seropositive. Sequencing was carried out using PBMCs. The chain has TRBV14 and TRBJ2-3; maybe TRBD1 (5 bases). In nucleotides, the CDR3 is TGTGCCAGCAGCCAAAAGGGGTTTTTCACAGATACGCAGTATTTT. Translated, it gives CASSQKGFFTDTQYF.